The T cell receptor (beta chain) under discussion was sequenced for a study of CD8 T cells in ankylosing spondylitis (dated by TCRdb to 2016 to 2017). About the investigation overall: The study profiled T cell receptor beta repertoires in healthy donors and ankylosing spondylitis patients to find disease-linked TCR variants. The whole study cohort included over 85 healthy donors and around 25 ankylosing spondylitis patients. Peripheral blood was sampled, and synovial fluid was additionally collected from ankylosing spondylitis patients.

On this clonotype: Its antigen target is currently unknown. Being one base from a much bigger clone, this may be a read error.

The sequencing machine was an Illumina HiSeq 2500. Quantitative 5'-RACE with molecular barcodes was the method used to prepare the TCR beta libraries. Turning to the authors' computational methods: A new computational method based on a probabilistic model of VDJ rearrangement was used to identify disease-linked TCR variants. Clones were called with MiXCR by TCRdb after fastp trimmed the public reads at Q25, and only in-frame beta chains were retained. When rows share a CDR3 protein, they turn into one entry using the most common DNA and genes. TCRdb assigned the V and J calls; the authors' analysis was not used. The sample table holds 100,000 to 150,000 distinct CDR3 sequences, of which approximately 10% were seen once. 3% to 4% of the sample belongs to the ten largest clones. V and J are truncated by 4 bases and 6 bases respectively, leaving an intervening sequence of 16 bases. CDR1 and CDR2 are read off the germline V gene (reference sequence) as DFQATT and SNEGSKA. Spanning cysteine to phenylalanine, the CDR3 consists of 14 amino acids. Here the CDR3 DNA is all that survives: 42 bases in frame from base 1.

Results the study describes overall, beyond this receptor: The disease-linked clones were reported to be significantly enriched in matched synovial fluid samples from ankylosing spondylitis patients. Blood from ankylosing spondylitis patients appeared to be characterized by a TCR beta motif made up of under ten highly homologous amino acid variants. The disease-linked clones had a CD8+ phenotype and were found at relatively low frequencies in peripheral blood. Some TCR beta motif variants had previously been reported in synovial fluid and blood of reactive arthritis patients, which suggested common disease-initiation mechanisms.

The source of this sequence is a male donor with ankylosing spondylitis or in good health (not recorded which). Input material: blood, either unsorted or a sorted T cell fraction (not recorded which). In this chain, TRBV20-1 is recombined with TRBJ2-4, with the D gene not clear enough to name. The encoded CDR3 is CSATIKGSGNIQYF. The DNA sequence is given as TGCAGTGCTACCATCAAGGGTTCTGGAAACATTCAGTACTTC.